This T cell receptor beta chain was retrieved from a study of blood T cell repertoires in COVID-19. Whole-study context: Sites in the United States, Italy and Spain provided acute and convalescent COVID-19 samples.

Germline V gene data show CDR1 as SGDLS and CDR2 as YYNGEE. The CDR3 has 14 residues. The V end lost 5 bases, the J end lost 0 bases, and 9 bases lay between the germline ends. This clone appeared once. Clones were sequenced by immunoSEQ multiplex PCR, and TCRdb holds only the in-frame ones, with some missing. The data show fewer than 200,000 clones, with around four fifths seen just once and about 4.4% held by the top ten. Resolution of symptoms, clearance, or two negative PCRs was present in recovered Cohort 3 donors. The V and J genes are TRBV9 and TRBJ1-3; maybe TRBD1 (5 bases). The clonotype originates from a woman between 45 and 65 years old who had recovered from COVID-19. The sample was PBMCs or T cells enriched from blood (not recorded which). The CDR3 DNA reads TGTGCCAGCAGTAGGGGCCGCTCTGGAAACACCATATATTTT. Protein: CASSRGRSGNTIYF. Together with reference TRBV9 and TRBJ1-3, the CDR3 gives the full variable domain: DSGVTQTPKHLITATGQRVTLRCSPRSGDLSVYWYQQSLDQGLQFLIQYYNGEERAKGNILERFSAQQFPDLHSELNLSSLELGDSALYFCASSRGRSGNTIYFGEGSWLTVV.